The next 22 T cell receptor beta chains were all read from a single sample in a study of T cells in Graves' hyperthyroidism and ophthalmopathy. There were TCR beta CDR3 regions amplified from RNA transcripts. An initial round of RT-PCR targeting the TCR CDR3 relied on the HTBI primer set. TCRdb re-called the multiplex PCR reads through MiXCR, storing one row per CDR3 protein. Of about 560,000 distinct CDR3 sequences listed, just over 45% are singletons. The sequenced sample consisted of peripheral blood or thyroid tissue (not recorded which). All receptors derive from a woman between 18 and 29 years old with Graves' hyperthyroidism.

With respect to this clonotype: The CDR3 does not close with the conserved phenylalanine or tryptophan, likely indicating a read error. It is unclear where the CDR3 begins or ends on the DNA, so no DNA is shown, and the CDR3 is as TCRdb lists it. The V and J genes are TRBV2 and TRBJ1-4; TRBD1 was called by the table and not checked on the DNA. The length of the CDR3 is 12 amino acids, counting both ends. Germline loops: CDR1 SNHLY, CDR2 FYNNEI. CDR3 sequence: CASSEVWGDRDY.

The CDR3: CASSSAGMNTEAFF. The CDR3 nucleotides are TGTGCCAGCAGTTCGGCGGGGATGAACACTGAAGCTTTCTTT. This chain links TRBV6-5 with TRBJ1-1; D not certain. V was pared by 4 bases and J by 0 bases, with 9 bases between. This CDR3 is built from 14 residues. CDR1 is MNHEY, CDR2 SVGAGI, per germline.

This clonotype was detected once. This chain links TRBV2 with TRBJ2-5; possibly TRBD1 or TRBD2 for D (5 bases each). Trimming cost V 6 bases and J 2 bases, with 13 bases left between them. Looked up from germline, CDR1 is SNHLY and CDR2 is FYNNEI. The CDR3 runs to 14 residues. CDR3 nucleotide sequence: TGTGCCAGCAGGGGACGGCGACAGCAAGAGACCCAGTACTTC. Amino acid sequence: CASRGRRQQETQYF.

The rearrangement links TRBV3-1 to TRBJ2-7; D ambiguous. The germline CDR1 and CDR2 sequences are LGHDT and YNNKEL (reference sequence). Trimming took 1 base from V and 0 from J, leaving 10 bases between them. The CDR3 consists of 15 residues. The CDR3 coding sequence is TGTGCCAGCAGCCAAGCTCTGTTGAACTCCTACGAGCAGTACTTC. Its translation is CASSQALLNSYEQYF.

This clonotype was recorded a few times. The DNA for the CDR3 is TGTGCCAGCAGCGCCCCTCGGGGGGGACAGAGTACTGAAGCTTTCTTT. This sequence encodes CASSAPRGGQSTEAFF. The chain employs TRBV9 and TRBJ1-1; 7 bases agree with TRBD1. Germline lookup yields CDR1 SGDLS and CDR2 YYNGEE. J was trimmed by 5 bases and V by 3 bases; bases with no gene match: 13. The CDR3 sequence is 16 residues long. The entire variable domain, with the rest obtained from reference TRBV9 and TRBJ1-1, is as follows: DSGVTQTPKHLITATGQRVTLRCSPRSGDLSVYWYQQSLDQGLQFLIQYYNGEERAKGNILERFSAQQFPDLHSELNLSSLELGDSALYFCASSAPRGGQSTEAFFGQGTRLTVV.

As to this clonotype: An end of the junction differs from the germline gene, which may be a read error. This chain links TRBV7-2 with TRBJ1-2, with 9 bases aligning to TRBD1. There are 19 residues in the CDR3. CDR1 is SGHTA and CDR2 is FQGNSA in the germline V gene. This CDR3 reads CASSQRFTPSGTGTGGYTF. In DNA form, the CDR3 reads TGCGCCAGCAGCCAACGTTTCACCCCATCTGGGACAGGGACGGGGGGCTACACCTTC.

This clonotype was seen ten or more times. This chain links TRBV7-8 with TRBJ1-3; D is ambiguous. From germline, CDR1 is SGHVS and CDR2 FQNEAQ. V lost 6 bases, J lost 4 bases, and 10 bases lay in between. This CDR3 has 13 amino acids. The CDR3 here is CASRQGGGNTIYF. In DNA form, the CDR3 reads TGTGCCAGCAGACAAGGAGGGGGAAACACCATATATTTT.

The chain links TRBV11-1 to TRBJ2-1; TRBD2 agrees at 11 bases. CDR1 is SGHAT and CDR2 is FQDESV in the germline V gene (reference sequence). Germline trimming cut 5 bases from V and 2 bases from J; bases unmatched to any gene: 2. This CDR3 is 15 amino acids long. The DNA of the CDR3 is TGTGCCAGCAGCGTTAGCGGGAGGGCCTACAATGAGCAGTTCTTC. Translating it yields CASSVSGRAYNEQFF.

This clonotype was seen a few times. V gene TRBV9 combines with J gene TRBJ1-1, with 8 bases that match TRBD1. CDR3 length: 15 residues. J lost 1 base, V lost 3 bases, and 5 bases had no gene match. CDR1 is SGDLS, CDR2 YYNGEE, per germline. In DNA, the CDR3 is TGTGCCAGCAGCGGACGACAGGGGCAGAACACTGAAGCTTTCTTT. It yields the protein CASSGRQGQNTEAFF.

CDR3 sequence reads: CSVWTRDSYTF. CDR3 nucleotides: TGCAGCGTGTGGACAAGGGATAGCTACACCTTC. V and J are TRBV29-1 and TRBJ1-2; D is perhaps TRBD1 (5 bases). CDR1 is SQVTM and CDR2 is ANQGSEA in the germline V gene. The CDR3 length is 11 residues. V gave up 6 bases and J gave up 9 bases, with 14 bases separating them.

V usage is TRBV25-1 and J usage is TRBJ1-1; D may be TRBD1 (6 bases). CDR3 length equals 15 residues. CDR1 is MGHDK, CDR2 SYGVNS, per germline. In nucleotides, the CDR3 is TGTGCTAGACAGACAGGCGGGCGAGTGAACACTGAAGCTTTCTTT. It is translated as CARQTGGRVNTEAFF.

The sample holds a few counts of this clonotype. The gene calls are TRBV7-2 and TRBJ2-5, with 9 bases that match TRBD1. Germline CDR1 and CDR2: SGHTA and FQGNSA. V shed 5 bases and J 6 bases; nucleotides not matched to a gene: 7. The CDR3 has 14 residues. The DNA for the CDR3 is TGTGCCAGCAGCCCGGGACAGGGAGGCCAGACCCAGTACTTC. Residues: CASSPGQGGQTQYF.

In regard to this clonotype: A read error may be the cause here, since a much bigger clone is one base away. The genes are TRBV29-1 and TRBJ1-1; TRBD1 might be the D (5 bases). V was cut by 6 bases and J by 0 bases, with 8 bases left in between. The CDR3 consists of 12 residues. CDR1 and CDR2 (germline): SQVTM, ANQGSEA. CDR3 loop: CSVTQVNTEAFF. For the CDR3, the DNA is TGCAGCGTCACACAGGTGAACACTGAAGCTTTCTTT.

This clonotype was found a few times. The chain has TRBV20-1 and TRBJ1-5, with 8 bases lining up with TRBD1. The CDR3 consists of 15 residues. The J segment lost 6 bases and the V segment lost 0 bases, leaving 7 bases of the junction unmatched. Germline CDR1 is DFQATT and CDR2 is SNEGSKA (reference sequence). The CDR3 spells CSARDGQGARQPQHF. In DNA form, the CDR3 reads TGCAGTGCTAGAGATGGTCAGGGGGCGCGTCAGCCCCAGCATTTT.

The chain combines TRBV7-6 with TRBJ1-4; no clear D. Germline V gives CDR1 SGHVS, CDR2 FNYEAQ. The CDR3 is 14 residues long. With 4 bases removed from V and 2 bases from J, the gap between germline ends came to 8 bases. CDR3 sequence reads: CASSSTGTNEKLFF. The CDR3 DNA reads as TGTGCCAGCAGCTCCACTGGGACTAATGAAAAACTGTTTTTT.

The CDR3 coding sequence is TGTGCCAGCAGTTACGGGGACAGGGGCACCTACGAGCAGTACTTC. It specifies CASSYGDRGTYEQYF. The chain joins TRBV7-9 to TRBJ2-7, with 10 bases fitting TRBD1. Germline assignment: CDR1 SEHNR and CDR2 FQNEAQ (reference sequence). V was pared by 6 bases and J by 2 bases, with 7 bases of the junction left unmatched. There are 15 residues in the CDR3. Based on the CDR3 plus reference TRBV7-9 and TRBJ2-7, the full variable domain is DTGVSQNPRHKITKRGQNVTFRCDPISEHNRLYWYRQTLGQGPEFLTYFQNEAQLEKSRLLSDRFSAERPKGSFSTLEIQRTEQGDSAMYLCASSYGDRGTYEQYFGPGTRLTVT.

This clonotype was picked up one time. CDR3 bases: TGTGCCATCAGCGGACAGGGCGGCGGGGAGCTGTTTTTT. Translated, it gives CAISGQGGGELFF. The chain couples TRBV10-3 to TRBJ2-2; TRBD1 matches at 8 bases. The CDR3 has 13 residues. With V trimmed by 6 bases and J by 7 bases, 4 bases remained unmatched. Germline CDR1 ENHRY, CDR2 SYGVKD.

The chain couples TRBV7-9 to TRBJ1-2, with D maybe TRBD1 (5 bases). The CDR3 extends over 16 amino acids. V was trimmed by 5 bases and J by 10 bases, leaving 26 bases between them. Per the germline V gene, CDR1 is SEHNR and CDR2 is FQNEAQ (reference sequence). The CDR3 is CASSQDLFSGLLTYTF. In DNA form, the CDR3 reads TGTGCCAGCAGCCAAGATCTGTTTTCGGGACTGCTGACCTACACCTTC.

Remarks on this clonotype: This CDR3 fails to terminate in the conserved phenylalanine or tryptophan, so it likely reflects a read error. The chain has TRBV4-1 and TRBJ2-7; tentatively, D is TRBD2 (5 bases). The V end lost 0 bases, the J end lost 0 bases, and 15 bases lay between the germline ends. The CDR3 has 17 residues. Germline V gene lookup returns CDR1 MGHRA and CDR2 YSYEKL. CDR3 region: CASSQDEGWTVSYEQYL. The CDR3 DNA is TGCGCCAGCAGCCAAGACGAGGGCTGGACGGTCTCCTACGAGCAGTACCTC.

This chain connects TRBV6-6 to TRBJ2-5, with a weak D call TRBD1 (6 bases). The CDR3 totals 12 residues. V was pared by 6 bases and J by 6 bases, with 11 bases between. Germline values: CDR1 MNHNY, CDR2 SVGAGI (reference sequence). The CDR3 sequence: CASRDSGKTQYF. The CDR3 nucleotides read TGTGCCAGCAGGGACAGTGGGAAGACCCAGTACTTC.

J is TRBJ2-5 and V is TRBV5-1, with D maybe TRBD2 (6 bases). Between the trimmed V and J ends, which lost 4 bases and 5 bases, there was a span of 21 bases. Germline lookup yields CDR1 SGHRS and CDR2 YFSETQ. This CDR3 comprises 16 residues. CDR3: CASSQYSSSRGETQYF. DNA of the CDR3: TGCGCCAGCAGCCAGTATTCTAGCAGTCGGGGGGAGACCCAGTACTTC.

As for this clonotype: Just one base apart from a much larger clone, this may be a read error. The chain has TRBV7-9 and TRBJ1-2; tentatively, D is TRBD1 (5 bases). Germline V lookup: CDR1 SEHNR, CDR2 FQNEAQ (reference sequence). The CDR3 spans 16 residues. Trimming took off 1 base at V and 6 bases at J, with 18 bases between the two ends. The CDR3 nucleotides are TGTGCCAGCAGCTTAGTAAGTTCGGCAGGGAAGAATGGCTACACCTTC. It yields the protein CASSLVSSAGKNGYTF.